The rows below give T cell receptor beta chains drawn from one sample of a study of regulatory T cells in long-lasting Graves disease. From the multiplex PCR reads, TCRdb called clonotypes with MiXCR, one entry per CDR3 protein. The sample has 350,000 to 500,000 distinct CDR3 sequences, 14% seen once; the top ten hold roughly a sixth. The same sample was also used in a study of T cells in Graves' hyperthyroidism and ophthalmopathy.

The starting material was peripheral blood mononuclear cells (PBMCs), obtained at new diagnosis, from a patient treated with antithyroid drugs. These receptors were collected from a woman between 50 and 59 years old with Graves disease. Each CDR3 is given with its conserved first and last residue. Each record gives: D gene, J gene, clone size, V gene, CDR3 protein, CDR3 DNA. The D gene is left open where the match is weak. The size entry is marked missing in some rows and otherwise reads once, few, many or a size class.

TRBD2 | TRBJ2-7 | many | TRBV7-2 | CASSFWASGVYEQYF | TGTGCCAGCAGCTTTTGGGCTAGCGGGGTCTACGAGCAGTACTTC
. | TRBJ1-2 | . | TRBV12-3/TRBV12-4 | CASSFSGITYGYTF | TGTGCCAGCAGCTTCAGCGGAATTACGTATGGCTACACCTTC
TRBD1 | TRBJ2-7 | many | TRBV11-2 | CASSFGTGRSYEQYF | TGTGCCAGCAGCTTTGGGACAGGGCGGTCCTACGAGCAGTACTTC
TRBD1 | TRBJ1-2 | . | TRBV29-1 | CSVAGQGLANCGYTF | TGCAGCGTCGCGGGACAGGGATTAGCTAACTGTGGCTACACCTTC
TRBD1 | TRBJ2-3 | many | TRBV13 | CASSTIQGAGDTQYF | TGTGCCAGCAGCACGATACAGGGGGCGGGAGATACGCAGTATTTT
. | TRBJ1-6 | many | TRBV7-9 | CASSLWVKPLHF | TGTGCCAGCAGCCTATGGGTGAAGCCCCTCCACTTT
TRBD1 | TRBJ1-1 | many | TRBV28 | CASSRPGTGVTEAFF | TGTGCCAGCAGTCGCCCCGGGACAGGAGTGACTGAAGCTTTCTTT
. | TRBJ1-5 | many | TRBV12-3/TRBV12-4 | CASNTGIQPQHF | TGTGCCAGCAACACAGGGATTCAGCCCCAGCATTTT
TRBD2 | TRBJ2-1 | many | TRBV5-6 | CATCTGTSGNEQFF | TGTGCCACTTGTACCGGGACTAGCGGCAATGAGCAGTTCTTC
. | TRBJ2-7 | few | TRBV2 | CASTRLNYYEQYF | TGTGCCAGCACGCGCCTGAACTACTACGAGCAGTACTTC
. | TRBJ1-2 | many | TRBV28 | CASRARAYGYTF | TGTGCCAGCAGAGCAAGAGCCTATGGCTACACCTTC
TRBD2 | TRBJ2-1 | many | TRBV11-3 | CASSSGQGREGRNEQFF | TGTGCCAGCAGCTCCGGCCAGGGGCGGGAGGGCCGGAATGAGCAGTTCTTC
TRBD1 | TRBJ1-1 | many | TRBV29-1 | CSVGTGDTEAFF | TGCAGCGTTGGCACAGGGGATACTGAAGCTTTCTTT
. | TRBJ1-4 | many | TRBV5-1 | CASSLAGATNEKLFF | TGCGCCAGCAGCTTGGCAGGGGCCACTAATGAAAAACTGTTTTTT
TRBD1 | TRBJ2-4 | many | TRBV11-2 | CASSMVLRGRENIQYF | TGTGCCAGCAGCATGGTTCTCAGGGGGCGCGAAAACATTCAGTACTTC
. | TRBJ2-3 | many | TRBV29-1 | CSVEQGRATVDTQYF | TGCAGCGTTGAACAGGGGAGGGCCACGGTGGATACGCAGTATTTT
TRBD1 | TRBJ2-1 | many | TRBV28 | CASSTLWTGETDNEQFF | TGTGCCAGCAGTACCCTCTGGACAGGAGAAACGGACAATGAGCAGTTCTTC
. | TRBJ1-5 | few | TRBV6-2/TRBV6-3 | CASSYGPGNQPQHF | TGTGCCAGCAGTTATGGGCCTGGCAATCAGCCCCAGCATTTT
. | TRBJ2-1 | many | TRBV9 | CASSVALAGPQDNEQFF | TGTGCCAGCAGCGTAGCTCTTGCGGGACCCCAGGACAATGAGCAGTTCTTC
. | TRBJ1-2 | many | TRBV29-1 | CSVRGYMGYGYTF | TGCAGCGTTAGGGGGTACATGGGATATGGCTACACCTTC
TRBD1 | TRBJ2-5 | . | TRBV7-2 | CASSLVPGQGKETQYF | TGTGCCAGCAGCTTAGTTCCGGGACAGGGGAAAGAGACCCAGTACTTC
TRBD2 | TRBJ2-1 | many | TRBV5-1 | CASSFTSENEQFF | TGCGCCAGCAGCTTTACTAGCGAGAATGAGCAGTTCTTC
. | TRBJ2-5 | few | TRBV5-6 | CASSSGGARSQETQYF | TGTGCCAGCAGCTCCGGGGGCGCCCGCAGCCAAGAGACCCAGTACTTC
. | TRBJ1-4 | . | TRBV7-9 | CASSLEGYEKLFF | TGTGCCAGCAGCTTGGAAGGTTATGAAAAACTGTTTTTT
TRBD1 | TRBJ2-7 | many | TRBV12-3/TRBV12-4 | CASSGQGGWEQYF | TGTGCCAGCAGTGGACAGGGGGGGTGGGAGCAGTACTTC
. | TRBJ2-1 | . | TRBV28 | CASTDTGLEQFF | TGTGCCAGCACCGACACAGGGCTTGAGCAGTTCTTC
. | TRBJ2-1 | few | TRBV6-2/TRBV6-3 | CASITRWRITHDNEQFF | TGTGCCAGCATAACTAGGTGGCGGATTACGCACGACAATGAGCAGTTCTTC
TRBD1 | TRBJ1-1 | many | TRBV6-1 | CASSLTGEGKAFF | TGTGCCAGCAGCTTAACAGGGGAGGGTAAAGCTTTCTTT
. | TRBJ2-2 | many | TRBV3-1 | CASSQGSVGGELFF | TGTGCCAGCAGCCAGGGGAGCGTTGGCGGGGAGCTGTTTTTT
. | TRBJ2-3 | few | TRBV7-6 | CASSSVNPRSILTDTQYF | TGTGCCAGCAGCTCCGTAAATCCCCGCTCGATTCTGACAGATACGCAGTATTTT
. | TRBJ2-7 | . | TRBV7-2 | CASSLLSGGYEQYF | TGTGCCAGCAGCTTACTAAGTGGCGGCTACGAGCAGTACTTC
. | TRBJ2-3 | many | TRBV3-1 | CASSQDEGSHVRDTQYF | TGTGCCAGCAGCCAAGATGAGGGTAGTCATGTCAGAGATACGCAGTATTTT
. | TRBJ2-5 | . | TRBV19 | CASSIRAGGGETQYF | TGTGCCAGTAGTATCCGGGCCGGGGGTGGGGAGACCCAGTACTTC
. | TRBJ2-3 | . | TRBV20-1 | CSAETVPSGGFADTQYF | TGCAGTGCCGAGACGGTACCCAGTGGGGGTTTCGCAGATACGCAGTATTTT
. | TRBJ1-4 | many | TRBV6-1 | CASSRTATNEKLFF | TGTGCCAGCAGTCGGACGGCTACTAATGAAAAACTGTTTTTT
TRBD2 | TRBJ2-1 | many | TRBV11-2 | CASSPSGLSYNEQFF | TGTGCCAGCAGCCCTAGCGGGCTTTCCTACAATGAGCAGTTCTTC
TRBD2 | TRBJ2-1 | . | TRBV6-1 | CPSRTGTSGTNELFF | TGTCCCAGCAGGACCGGGACTAGCGGGACTAATGAGCTGTTCTTC
. | TRBJ1-5 | few | TRBV20-1 | CSARRVTAGSNQPQHF | TGCAGTGCTCGCAGGGTCACGGCAGGGAGCAATCAGCCCCAGCATTTT
TRBD1 | TRBJ2-1 | many | TRBV5-1 | CASSLSPGQGAYEQFF | TGCGCCAGCAGCTTGTCTCCGGGACAGGGGGCCTATGAGCAGTTCTTC
TRBD2 | TRBJ2-7 | many | TRBV28 | CASRPGTSGFYEQYF | TGTGCCAGCAGACCAGGGACTAGCGGATTCTACGAGCAGTACTTC
. | TRBJ2-2 | . | TRBV4-1 | CASSQDTGGMVGTGELFF | TGCGCCAGCAGCCAAGATACGGGGGGCATGGTCGGAACCGGGGAGCTGTTTTTT
. | TRBJ2-7 | many | TRBV10-3 | CAISDGASYEQYF | TGTGCCATCAGTGATGGCGCTTCCTACGAGCAGTACTTC
TRBD2 | TRBJ2-2 | . | TRBV28 | CASSFPEGTSENTGELFF | TGTGCCAGCAGTTTTCCGGAGGGGACTAGCGAGAACACCGGGGAGCTGTTTTTT
. | TRBJ2-7 | many | TRBV20-1 | CSARASDRYEQYF | TGCAGTGCTAGGGCTAGCGACCGCTACGAGCAGTACTTC
TRBD2 | TRBJ2-1 | . | TRBV20-1 | CSTSLAGGANEQFF | TGCAGTACCTCTCTAGCGGGAGGTGCCAATGAGCAGTTCTTC
. | TRBJ1-1 | many | TRBV11-2 | CASSLYPKGNTEAFF | TGTGCCAGCAGCTTATACCCCAAGGGGAACACTGAAGCTTTCTTT
. | TRBJ1-6 | . | TRBV29-1 | CSVTEGESNSPLHF | TGCAGCGTTACTGAGGGGGAGAGCAATTCACCCCTCCACTTT
. | TRBJ1-3 | . | TRBV6-2/TRBV6-3 | CASRDSGSGNTIYF | TGTGCCAGCAGGGATTCAGGCTCTGGAAACACCATATATTTT
. | TRBJ1-2 | many | TRBV27 | CASSSWGTLANYGYTF | TGTGCCAGCAGCTCATGGGGGACACTTGCTAACTATGGCTACACCTTC